Below are 7 T cell receptor beta chains sequenced from a single sample in a study of cytomegalovirus exposure and HLA in healthy donors. Both 60 Vbeta primers and 13 Jbeta primers went into the PCR. Generated by immunoSEQ multiplex PCR, the TCRdb table keeps only in-frame clones and is missing some. The table includes about 140,000 clones, approximately 9% detected once. The sequencing input was PBMCs. The origin of the receptors is a middle-aged woman in good health and CMV-seropositive.

This clone was seen a few times. The V and J genes are TRBV19 and TRBJ2-2; D gene ambiguous. CDR1 and CDR2 (germline): LNHDA, SQIVND (reference sequence). V was trimmed by 6 bases and J by 0 bases, leaving 11 bases between them. This CDR3 region has 15 residues. The CDR3 sequence is CASSLLGTNTGELFF. As DNA, the CDR3 is TGTGCCAGTAGCCTCCTTGGCACGAACACCGGGGAGCTGTTTTTT.

The chain links TRBV9 to TRBJ1-3; TRBD1 is a possible D gene (5 bases). V dropped 5 bases and J dropped 3 bases, with 9 bases sitting between them. This CDR3 comprises 13 residues. Germline CDR1 is SGDLS and CDR2 is YYNGEE. The CDR3 spells CASSAGGGNTIYF. The DNA for the CDR3 is TGTGCCAGCAGTGCGGGGGGTGGAAACACCATATATTTT.

This clone was found a few times. This chain uses TRBV2 with TRBJ1-5; maybe TRBD1 (5 bases). Per the germline V gene, CDR1 is SNHLY and CDR2 is FYNNEI. This CDR3 contains 15 residues. V was shortened by 7 bases and J by 5 bases, with 18 bases between the two germline ends. This CDR3 reads CASNEIAGGDQPQHF. In DNA, the CDR3 is TGTGCCAGCAACGAGATTGCCGGAGGGGATCAGCCCCAGCATTTT.

This clone has only a few counts. Other DNA sequences in this specimen translate into the identical CDR3. The V gene is TRBV6-5, the J gene TRBJ1-5, with TRBD1 identical over 7 bases. This CDR3 spans 14 amino acids. CDR1 is MNHEY, CDR2 SVGAGI, per germline. Losses at the gene ends were 5 bases for V and 2 bases for J; bases not matched to a gene: 3. CDR3 DNA: TGTGCCAGCAGTCGACAGGGAGGCAATCAGCCCCAGCATTTT. As protein: CASSRQGGNQPQHF.

J is TRBJ2-1 and V is TRBV5-6, with 10 bases matching TRBD2. Trimming cost V 0 bases and J 6 bases; bases outside gene matches: 15. Germline CDR1 SGHDT, CDR2 YYEEEE. The CDR3 totals 19 residues. CDR3 amino acids: CASSLAGQAGGRRTNEQFF. CDR3 nucleotides: TGTGCCAGCAGCTTGGCCGGGCAAGCGGGGGGGCGTCGTACCAATGAGCAGTTCTTC.

The chain joins TRBV2 to TRBJ2-7; 7 nucleotides line up with TRBD1. V lost 6 bases to trimming and J lost 7 bases; unmatched junction nucleotides: 9. CDR1 and CDR2 (germline): SNHLY, FYNNEI. There are 13 residues in the CDR3. The CDR3 DNA sequence: TGTGCCAGCAGCGCCGACAGGGAGTTGGAGCAGTACTTC. Translating it yields CASSADRELEQYF.

This CDR3 reads CASSLGPGDTQYF. The CDR3 bases are TGCGCCAGCAGCTTGGGCCCAGGCGATACCCAGTACTTC. The genes are TRBV5-1 and TRBJ2-5; no firm D call. The ends were cut back, 0 bases at V and 8 bases at J, with 11 bases in the middle. In germline, CDR1 is SGHRS, CDR2 YFSETQ. This CDR3 region has 13 residues.